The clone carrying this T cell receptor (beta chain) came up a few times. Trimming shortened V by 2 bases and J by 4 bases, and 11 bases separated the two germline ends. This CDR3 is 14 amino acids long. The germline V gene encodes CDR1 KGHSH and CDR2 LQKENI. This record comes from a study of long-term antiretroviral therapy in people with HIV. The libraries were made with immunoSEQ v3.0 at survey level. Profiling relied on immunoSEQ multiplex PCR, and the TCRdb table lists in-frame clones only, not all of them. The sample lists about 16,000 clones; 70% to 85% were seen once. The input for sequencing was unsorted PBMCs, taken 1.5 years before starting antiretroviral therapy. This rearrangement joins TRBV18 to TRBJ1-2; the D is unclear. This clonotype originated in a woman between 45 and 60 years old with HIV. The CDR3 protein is CASSPGVEGYGYTF. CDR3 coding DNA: TGTGCCAGCTCACCAGGTGTAGAGGGCTATGGCTACACCTTC.